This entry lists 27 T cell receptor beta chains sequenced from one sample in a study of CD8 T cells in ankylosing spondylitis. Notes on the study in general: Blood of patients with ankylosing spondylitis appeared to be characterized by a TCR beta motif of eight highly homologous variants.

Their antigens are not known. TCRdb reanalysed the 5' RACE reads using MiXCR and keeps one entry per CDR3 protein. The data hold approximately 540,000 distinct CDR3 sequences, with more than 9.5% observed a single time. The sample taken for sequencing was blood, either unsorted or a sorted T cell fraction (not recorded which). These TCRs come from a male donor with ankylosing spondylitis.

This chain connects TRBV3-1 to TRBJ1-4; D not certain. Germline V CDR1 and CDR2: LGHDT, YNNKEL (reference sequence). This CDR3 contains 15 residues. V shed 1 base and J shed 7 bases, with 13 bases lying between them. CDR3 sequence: CASSQGSGYREKLFF. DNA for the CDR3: TGTGCCAGCAGCCAAGGATCCGGGTATCGTGAAAAACTGTTTTTT.

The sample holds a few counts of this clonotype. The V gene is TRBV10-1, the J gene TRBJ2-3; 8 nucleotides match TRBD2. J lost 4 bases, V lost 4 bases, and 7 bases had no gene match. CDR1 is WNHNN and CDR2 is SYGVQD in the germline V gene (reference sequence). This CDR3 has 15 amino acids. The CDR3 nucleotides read TGCGCCAGCAGTGCTCCGGGAGGGGTCGCAGATACGCAGTATTTT. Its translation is CASSAPGGVADTQYF.

CDR3 bases: TGCGCCAGCAGCTCAAGAGGACCCATGAACACTGAAGCTTTCTTT. Its protein is CASSSRGPMNTEAFF. This chain uses TRBV5-1 with TRBJ1-1; no firm D call. This CDR3 has 15 amino acids. Looked up from germline, CDR1 is SGHRS and CDR2 is YFSETQ. Trimming took 3 bases from V and 0 from J, leaving 12 bases between them.

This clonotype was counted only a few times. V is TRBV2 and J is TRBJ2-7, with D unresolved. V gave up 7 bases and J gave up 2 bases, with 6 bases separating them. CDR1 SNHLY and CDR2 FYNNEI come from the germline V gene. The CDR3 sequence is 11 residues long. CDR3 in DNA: TGTGCCAGCACTGTCCCCTACGAGCAGTACGTC. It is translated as CASTVPYEQYV.

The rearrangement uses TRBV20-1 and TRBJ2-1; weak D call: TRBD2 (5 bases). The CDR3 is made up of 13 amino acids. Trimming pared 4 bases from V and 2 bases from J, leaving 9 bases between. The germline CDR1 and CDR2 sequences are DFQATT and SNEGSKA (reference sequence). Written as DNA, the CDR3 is TGCAGTGCTAAGGACTCCCCCTACAATGAGCAGTTCTTC. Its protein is CSAKDSPYNEQFF.

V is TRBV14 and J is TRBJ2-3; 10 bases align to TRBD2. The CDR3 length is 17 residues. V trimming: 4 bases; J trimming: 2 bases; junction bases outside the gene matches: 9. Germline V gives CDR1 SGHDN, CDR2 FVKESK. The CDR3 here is CASSPPGLAAYTDTQYF. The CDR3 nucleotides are TGTGCCAGCAGCCCTCCCGGACTAGCGGCATACACAGATACGCAGTATTTT.

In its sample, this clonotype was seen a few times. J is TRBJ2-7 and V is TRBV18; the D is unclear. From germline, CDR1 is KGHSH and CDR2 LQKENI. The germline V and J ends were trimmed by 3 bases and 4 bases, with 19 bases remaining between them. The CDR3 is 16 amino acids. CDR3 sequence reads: CASSPPNGDGEYEQYV. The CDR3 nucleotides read TGTGCCAGCTCACCGCCTAACGGTGACGGAGAATACGAGCAGTACGTC.

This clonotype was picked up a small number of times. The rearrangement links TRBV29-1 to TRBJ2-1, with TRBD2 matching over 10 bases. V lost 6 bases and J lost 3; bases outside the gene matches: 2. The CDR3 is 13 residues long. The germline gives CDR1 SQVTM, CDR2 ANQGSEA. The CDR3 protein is CSVLAGGYNEQFF. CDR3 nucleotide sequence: TGCAGCGTCTTAGCGGGAGGCTACAATGAGCAGTTCTTC.

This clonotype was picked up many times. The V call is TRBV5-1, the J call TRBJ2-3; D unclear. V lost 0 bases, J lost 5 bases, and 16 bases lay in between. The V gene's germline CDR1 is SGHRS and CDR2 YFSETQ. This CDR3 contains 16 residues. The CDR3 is CASSLVPTRRGDTQYF. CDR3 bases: TGCGCCAGCAGCTTGGTTCCGACACGCCGTGGAGATACGCAGTATTTT.

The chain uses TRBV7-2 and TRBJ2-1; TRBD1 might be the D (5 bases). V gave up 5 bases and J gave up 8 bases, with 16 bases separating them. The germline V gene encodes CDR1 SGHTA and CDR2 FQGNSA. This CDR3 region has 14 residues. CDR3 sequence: CASSLRFQGYEQFF. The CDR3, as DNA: TGTGCCAGCAGCCTAAGATTCCAGGGTTATGAGCAGTTCTTC.

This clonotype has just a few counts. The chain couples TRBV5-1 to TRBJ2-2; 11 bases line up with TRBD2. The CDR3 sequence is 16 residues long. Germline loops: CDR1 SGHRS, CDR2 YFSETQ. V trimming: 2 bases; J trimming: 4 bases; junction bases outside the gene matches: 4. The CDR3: CASSLVAGGRTGELFF. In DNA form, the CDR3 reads TGCGCCAGCAGCTTAGTAGCGGGAGGGCGCACCGGGGAGCTGTTTTTT. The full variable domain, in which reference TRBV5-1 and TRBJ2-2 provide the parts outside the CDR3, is KAGVTQTPRYLIKTRGQQVTLSCSPISGHRSVSWYQQTPGQGLQFLFEYFSETQRNKGNFPGRFSGRQFSNSRSEMNVSTLELGDSALYLCASSLVAGGRTGELFFGEGSRLTVL.

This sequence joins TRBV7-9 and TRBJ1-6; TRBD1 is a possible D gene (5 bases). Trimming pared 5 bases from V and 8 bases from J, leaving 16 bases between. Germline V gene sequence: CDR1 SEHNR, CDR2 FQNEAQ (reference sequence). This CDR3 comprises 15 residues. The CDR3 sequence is CASSPFGVRDSPLHF. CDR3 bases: TGTGCCAGCAGCCCCTTTGGAGTCAGGGATTCACCCCTCCACTTT.

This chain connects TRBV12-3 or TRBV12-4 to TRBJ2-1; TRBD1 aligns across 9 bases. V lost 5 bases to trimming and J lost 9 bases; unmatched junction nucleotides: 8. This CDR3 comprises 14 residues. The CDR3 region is CASSPGTGMSEQFF. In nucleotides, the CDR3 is TGTGCCAGCAGTCCCGGGACAGGGATGTCTGAGCAGTTCTTC.

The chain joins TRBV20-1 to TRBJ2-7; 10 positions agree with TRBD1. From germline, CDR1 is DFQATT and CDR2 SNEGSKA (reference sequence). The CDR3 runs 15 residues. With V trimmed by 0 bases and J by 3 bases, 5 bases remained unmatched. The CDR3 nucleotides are TGCAGTGCTAGAGACCCTCGGACAGGGGGCTACGAGCAGTACTTC. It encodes CSARDPRTGGYEQYF.

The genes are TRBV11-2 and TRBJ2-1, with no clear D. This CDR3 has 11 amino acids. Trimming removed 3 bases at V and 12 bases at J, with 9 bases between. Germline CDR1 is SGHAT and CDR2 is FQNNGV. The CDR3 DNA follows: TGTGCCAGCAGCTTCTCTCGATGGCAGTTCTTC. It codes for CASSFSRWQFF.

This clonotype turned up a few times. In DNA, the CDR3 is TGTGCCAGCAGCCCCACCCCCGGGACCAAAGAACGGACTGAAGCTTTCTTT. This sequence encodes CASSPTPGTKERTEAFF. The chain recombines TRBV7-9 with TRBJ1-1; weak D call: TRBD1 (5 bases). Trimming pared 5 bases from V and 5 bases from J, leaving 24 bases between. The CDR3 totals 17 residues. From germline, CDR1 is SEHNR and CDR2 FQNEAQ (reference sequence).

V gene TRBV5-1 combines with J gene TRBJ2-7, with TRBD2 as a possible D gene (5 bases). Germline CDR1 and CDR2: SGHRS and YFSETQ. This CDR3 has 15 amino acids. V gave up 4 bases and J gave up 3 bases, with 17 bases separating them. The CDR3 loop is CASSPEANGVYEQYF. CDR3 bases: TGCGCCAGCAGCCCGGAGGCGAATGGGGTCTACGAGCAGTACTTC.

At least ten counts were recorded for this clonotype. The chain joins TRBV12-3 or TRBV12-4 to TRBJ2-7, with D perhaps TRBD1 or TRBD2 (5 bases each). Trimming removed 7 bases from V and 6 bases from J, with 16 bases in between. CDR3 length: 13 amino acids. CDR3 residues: CASKTSGTSEQYV. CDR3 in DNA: TGTGCCAGCAAAACCTCAGGGACGAGCGAGCAGTACGTC.

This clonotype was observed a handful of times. CDR3 bases: TGTGCCAGCAGCAGGCGACCGACGGACCGCAACTATGGCTACACCTTC. As protein: CASSRRPTDRNYGYTF. This rearrangement joins TRBV7-8 to TRBJ1-2; no firm D call. Germline values: CDR1 SGHVS, CDR2 FQNEAQ. The CDR3 totals 16 residues. V was trimmed by 5 bases and J by 2 bases, leaving 18 bases between them.

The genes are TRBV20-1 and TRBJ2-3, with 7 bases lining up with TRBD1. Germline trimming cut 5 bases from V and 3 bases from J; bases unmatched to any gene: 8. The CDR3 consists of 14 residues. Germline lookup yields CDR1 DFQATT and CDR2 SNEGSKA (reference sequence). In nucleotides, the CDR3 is TGCAGTGCTCACGACAGGGAAAGGACAGATACGCAGTATTTT. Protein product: CSAHDRERTDTQYF.

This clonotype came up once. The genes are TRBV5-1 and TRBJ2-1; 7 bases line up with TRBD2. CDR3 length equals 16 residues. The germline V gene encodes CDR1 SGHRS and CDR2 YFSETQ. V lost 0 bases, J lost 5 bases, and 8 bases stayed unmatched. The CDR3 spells CASSLVGGRPHNEQFF. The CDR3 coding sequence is TGCGCCAGCAGCTTGGTCGGCGGGAGACCTCACAATGAGCAGTTCTTC.

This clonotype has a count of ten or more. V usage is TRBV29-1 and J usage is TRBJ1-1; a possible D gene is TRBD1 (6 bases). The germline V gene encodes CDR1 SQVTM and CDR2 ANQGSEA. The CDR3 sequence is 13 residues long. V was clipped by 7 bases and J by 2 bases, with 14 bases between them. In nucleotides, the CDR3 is TGCAGCGCCGCGACAGGTCTTAACACTGAAGCTTTCTTT. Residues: CSAATGLNTEAFF.

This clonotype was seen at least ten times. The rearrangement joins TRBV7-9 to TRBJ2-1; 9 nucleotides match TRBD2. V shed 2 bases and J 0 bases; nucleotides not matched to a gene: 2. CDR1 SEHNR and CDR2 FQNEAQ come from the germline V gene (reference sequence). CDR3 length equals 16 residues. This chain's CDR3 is CASSLKLAGSYNEQFF. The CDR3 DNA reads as TGTGCCAGCAGCTTAAAACTAGCGGGCTCCTACAATGAGCAGTTCTTC. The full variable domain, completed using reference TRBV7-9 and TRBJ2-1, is DTGVSQNPRHKITKRGQNVTFRCDPISEHNRLYWYRQTLGQGPEFLTYFQNEAQLEKSRLLSDRFSAERPKGSFSTLEIQRTEQGDSAMYLCASSLKLAGSYNEQFFGPGTRLTVL.

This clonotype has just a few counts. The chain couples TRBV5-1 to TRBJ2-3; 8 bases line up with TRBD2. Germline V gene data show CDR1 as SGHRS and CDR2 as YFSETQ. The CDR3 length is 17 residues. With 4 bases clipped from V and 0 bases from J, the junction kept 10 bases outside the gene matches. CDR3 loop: CASSMNTGGLSTDTQYF. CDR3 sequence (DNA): TGCGCCAGCAGCATGAATACGGGAGGGTTGAGCACAGATACGCAGTATTTT.

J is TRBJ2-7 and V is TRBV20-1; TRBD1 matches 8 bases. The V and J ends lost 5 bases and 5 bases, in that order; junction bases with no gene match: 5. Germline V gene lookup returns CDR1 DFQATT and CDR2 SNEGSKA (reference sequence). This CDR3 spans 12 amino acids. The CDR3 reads CSAQGARDEQYF. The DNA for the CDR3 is TGCAGTGCTCAGGGGGCGAGGGACGAGCAGTACTTC.

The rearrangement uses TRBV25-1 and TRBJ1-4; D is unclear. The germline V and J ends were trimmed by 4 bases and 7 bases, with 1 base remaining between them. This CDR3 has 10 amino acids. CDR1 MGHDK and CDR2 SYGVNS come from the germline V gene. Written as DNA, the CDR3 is TGTGCCAGCAGTGGTGAAAAACTGTTTTTT. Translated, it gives CASSGEKLFF.

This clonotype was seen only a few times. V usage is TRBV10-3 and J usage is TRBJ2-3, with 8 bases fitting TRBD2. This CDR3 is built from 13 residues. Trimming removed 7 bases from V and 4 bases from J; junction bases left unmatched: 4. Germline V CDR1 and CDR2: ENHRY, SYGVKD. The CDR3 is CAITGGPADTQYF. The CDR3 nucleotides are TGTGCCATCACGGGAGGGCCGGCAGATACGCAGTATTTT.